The clone carrying this TCR beta chain was found many times. Its antigen is not identified. This sample was taken from a study of identical twins. Whole-study results and caveats: Sequences that were beta out-of-frame showed weaker excess twin sharing. Cord blood beta clonotypes that were abundant carried fewer insertions, and memory repertoires showed no such trend.

The CDR3 is 14 residues long. The ends were cut back, 2 bases at V and 4 bases at J, with 11 bases in the middle. CDR1 is MNHEY, CDR2 SVGAGI, per germline. Using its own MiXCR run on the 5' RACE reads, TCRdb lists one record per CDR3 protein. This sample has 500,000 to 700,000 distinct CDR3 sequences; roughly 6.6% occur once, and the top ten carry 1.5% to 2%. These sequences were also reported in another study, on yellow fever vaccine responses in identical twins. From that paper: The authors reported partly convergent, partly personalized vaccine responses in identical twins.

The source material was PBMCs. The rearrangement links TRBV6-5 to TRBJ1-2, with a weak D call TRBD1 (6 bases). This receptor was obtained from a woman younger than 30 in good health. This CDR3 is CASSYTSDSYGYTF. CDR3 bases: TGTGCCAGCAGTTACACCTCGGACAGCTATGGCTACACCTTC.